This T cell receptor (beta chain) was sequenced for a study of cytomegalovirus exposure and HLA in healthy donors. Germline V CDR1 and CDR2: LGHNA, YSLEER. The ends lost 3 bases at V and 6 bases at J; junction bases unmatched: 5. The CDR3 consists of 14 residues. In nominal health when sampled, donors likely had unrecorded immune exposures nonetheless. Study-level results: In a later analysis, the majority of CMV-associated beta chains seemingly showed HLA restriction.

The PCR used 60 Vbeta and 13 Jbeta primers. The method was immunoSEQ multiplex PCR; TCRdb's version includes in-frame clones alone and lacks a portion of them. The table lists 95,000 or so clones, 81% of them singletons. Concerning this clone: The antigen is not known.

The origin of this receptor is a woman in her 70s in good health and CMV-seropositive. The sequenced sample consisted of PBMCs. The V call is TRBV4-3, the J call TRBJ2-3; the match to TRBD1 covers 8 bases. CDR3 in DNA: TGCGCCAGCAGCCACCTAGACAGGGGTGATACGCAGTATTTT. It translates to CASSHLDRGDTQYF.